Listed below are T cell receptor beta chains from one sample, sequenced in a study of blood T cell repertoires in COVID-19. Assay used: immunoSEQ multiplex PCR; TCRdb lists only in-frame clones, some missing. The profile shows 50,000 to 60,000 clones, just over 90% of them singletons. Material for sequencing was peripheral blood. Receptors originate from a man aged 40-50 years with acute or convalescent COVID-19. The CDR3 runs from the conserved cysteine through the conserved F or W. Each record gives: D gene, J gene, V gene, clone size, CDR3 DNA, CDR3 protein. The D gene is left open where the match is weak. Clone size is given for some rows only: seen once, a few or many times, or a class if the clone is expanded.

>NA|TRBJ1-2|TRBV14|NA
TGTGCCAGCAGCCAAGTTGGGGGGAGGGCCAGCTATGGCTACACCTTC
CASSQVGGRASYGYTF
>NA|TRBJ1-5|TRBV18|NA
TGTGCCAGCACTGACAGTAGCAATCAGCCCCAGCATTTT
CASTDSSNQPQHF
>TRBD2|TRBJ2-1|TRBV5-1|NA
TGCGCCAGCCAGGGGGTAGCGGGAGAGAATGAGCAGTTCTTC
CASQGVAGENEQFF
>TRBD2|TRBJ2-4|TRBV7-2|NA
TGTGCCAGCAGCGCGGGACTAGCGGAGGCAGGAAACATTCAGTACTTC
CASSAGLAEAGNIQYF
>TRBD1|TRBJ1-2|TRBV29-1|NA
TGCAGCGGCCGGGACAGGGACTATGGCTACACCTTC
CSGRDRDYGYTF
>NA|TRBJ2-1|TRBV14|NA
TGTGCCAGCAGCCAATCTAGCCTCCGCCTTCATGAGCAGTTCTTC
CASSQSSLRLHEQFF
>NA|TRBJ1-2|TRBV2|NA
TGTGCCAGCAACCGGGGGGGGGTCGATGGCTACACCTTC
CASNRGGVDGYTF
>TRBD2|TRBJ2-3|TRBV7-8|few
TGTGCCAGCAGCCCCCGACTAGCGGGAGGAATAAATACGCAGTATTTT
CASSPRLAGGINTQYF
>TRBD1|TRBJ2-1|TRBV7-9|NA
TGTGCCAGCAGCTTCCCCCAGCACAGGGGGAGCTCCTACAATGAGCAGTTCTTC
CASSFPQHRGSSYNEQFF
>TRBD1|TRBJ2-2|TRBV10-3|NA
TGTGCCATCAGGCCGGGCGGACAGGTCGGTACCGGGGAGCTGTTTTTT
CAIRPGGQVGTGELFF
>TRBD1|TRBJ2-1|TRBV11-1|once
TGTGCCAGCAGCGCCACAGGGGTTAACAATGAGCAGTTCTTC
CASSATGVNNEQFF
>TRBD2|TRBJ2-3|TRBV6-1|NA
TGTGCCAGCAGTGAAAGCGGGAGGCCAGATACGCAGTATTTT
CASSESGRPDTQYF
>TRBD2|TRBJ2-1|TRBV7-3|NA
TGTGCCAGCAGCCCCCAGGGACTAGCGGGAGTCAATGAGCAGTTCTTC
CASSPQGLAGVNEQFF
>NA|TRBJ2-3|TRBV2|once
TGTGCCAGCAGTGGGGTGGGCACGCAGTATTTT
CASSGVGTQYF
>NA|TRBJ2-5|TRBV6-5|NA
TGTGCCAGCAGTTCCGTAGAGACCCAGTACTTC
CASSSVETQYF
>TRBD2|TRBJ2-7|TRBV4-1|NA
TGCGCCAGCAGCCAAGTGCTAGCGGGACCTTACGAGCAGTACTTC
CASSQVLAGPYEQYF
>TRBD2|TRBJ2-5|TRBV27|NA
TGTGCCAGCAGTTTCGGACTAGCGGGAGGTAAAGAGACCCAGTACTTC
CASSFGLAGGKETQYF
>TRBD2|TRBJ2-3|TRBV5-1|NA
TGCGCCAGCAGCTTATCCAGCGGGGGTTTCACAGATACGCAGTATTTT
CASSLSSGGFTDTQYF
>TRBD1|TRBJ1-3|TRBV25-1|once
TGTGCCAGCAGTGGGAGGGGGCTAAGAAACACCATATATTTT
CASSGRGLRNTIYF
>TRBD1|TRBJ2-1|TRBV7-9|once
TGTGCCAGCAGCCGGGACAGGGGGCACTCCTACAATGAGCAGTTCTTC
CASSRDRGHSYNEQFF
>TRBD2|TRBJ2-1|TRBV3-1/TRBV3-2|NA
TGTGCCAGCAGCGACCTCCGGACTAGCGGGAGGGCCTCCTACAATGAGCAGTTCTTC
CASSDLRTSGRASYNEQFF
>NA|TRBJ1-2|TRBV19|NA
TGTGCCAGTAGTGGCAGTTCGTCTAACTATGGCTACACCTTC
CASSGSSSNYGYTF
>TRBD1|TRBJ1-1|TRBV5-1|NA
TGCGCCAGCAGCTACGGGACAGGGGGATGGGACACTGAAGCTTTCTTT
CASSYGTGGWDTEAFF
>NA|TRBJ2-3|TRBV5-1|NA
TGCGCCAGCAGCTTTGGGCGGGAAAGCACAGATACGCAGTATTTT
CASSFGRESTDTQYF
>NA|TRBJ1-4|TRBV5-1|NA
TGCGCCAGCAGCCCCGGGGACGGGGGACTGTTTTTT
CASSPGDGGLFF
>TRBD2|TRBJ2-3|TRBV7-9|NA
TGTGCCAGCAGCTTTGGAGCGGGAGGGTCAGATACGCAGTATTTT
CASSFGAGGSDTQYF
>NA|TRBJ2-3|TRBV3-1/TRBV3-2|once
TGTGCCAGCAGTCATGGGAATCTAGCAGAAAATACGCAGTATTTT
CASSHGNLAENTQYF
>NA|TRBJ1-1|TRBV6-2/TRBV6-3|once
TGTGCCAGCAGCCCCCCCGGTGAAGCTTTCTTT
CASSPPGEAFF
>TRBD2|TRBJ2-1|TRBV9|large
TGTGCCAGCAGCGGACCATTTAGCGGGAGGAATAACAATGAGCAGTTCTTC
CASSGPFSGRNNNEQFF
>TRBD2|TRBJ2-5|TRBV20-1|NA
TGCAGTGCTAGTCCTAGCGGGAGGTATCGGGAGACCCAGTACTTC
CSASPSGRYRETQYF
>NA|TRBJ2-4|TRBV5-6|NA
TGTGCCAGCAGCCCCGGCGACAGGACTAGTGACATTCAGTACTTC
CASSPGDRTSDIQYF
>NA|TRBJ1-2|TRBV7-9|NA
TGTGCCAGCAGCGTAGACAGATTTAACTATGGCTACACCTTC
CASSVDRFNYGYTF
>TRBD2|TRBJ2-2|TRBV29-1|once
TGCAGCGCCCTTTCTAGCGGCTCCAACACCGGGGAGCTGTTTTTT
CSALSSGSNTGELFF
>NA|TRBJ2-1|TRBV9|once
TGTGCCAGCAGGAGGGAAAATGAGCAGTTCTTC
CASRRENEQFF
>NA|TRBJ2-4|TRBV7-2|NA
TGTGCCAGCAGCCCCCGGGGTCTTTTGAACATTCAGTACTTC
CASSPRGLLNIQYF
>TRBD2|TRBJ2-7|TRBV5-1|NA
TGCGCCAGCAGTTTAGCGGGAGTGACCTACGAGCAGTACTTC
CASSLAGVTYEQYF